What follows are 3 T cell receptor beta chains derived from one specimen sequenced in a study of T cell repertoires in cytomegalovirus infection. Each CDR3 protein gets one entry after TCRdb re-called the reads with MiXCR. The profile shows hundreds of thousands of distinct CDR3 sequences, 20% to 30% of them singletons. Sequenced: CD8+ T cells from PBMCs. The receptor source for this set is a human donor in good health (CMV status not recorded). Some clones in this sample may be carry-over from other donors' samples.

This clonotype was seen ten or more times. The chain uses TRBV7-8 and TRBJ2-5; TRBD2 matches 9 bases. Looked up from germline, CDR1 is SGHVS and CDR2 is FQNEAQ. CDR3 length equals 15 residues. V shed 6 bases, J shed 2 bases, and the junction held 7 bases outside the gene matches. This chain's CDR3 is CASRLSGGKQETQYF. CDR3 nucleotide sequence: TGTGCCAGCAGGTTAAGCGGGGGGAAGCAAGAGACCCAGTACTTC.

This clonotype was observed a handful of times. As DNA, the CDR3 is TGTGCCAGCAGCTGGACTAGCGGGCATGAGCAGTTCTTC. It is translated as CASSWTSGHEQFF. The chain employs TRBV7-2 and TRBJ2-1; 11 bases are shared with TRBD2. CDR1 is SGHTA and CDR2 is FQGNSA in the germline V gene. Germline trimming cut 4 bases from V and 8 bases from J; bases unmatched to any gene: 1. The CDR3 is made up of 13 amino acids.

Ten or more counts support this clonotype. This chain connects TRBV7-6 to TRBJ1-1, with 10 bases lining up with TRBD1. CDR3 length: 17 amino acids. From germline, CDR1 is SGHVS and CDR2 FNYEAQ. V shed 2 bases and J 1 base; nucleotides not matched to a gene: 7. The CDR3 DNA follows: TGTGCCAGCAGCTTACCCCGGACAGGGGGGAGGAACACTGAAGCTTTCTTT. This translates into CASSLPRTGGRNTEAFF.